These T cell receptor beta chains were read from a single sample in a study of blood T cells in healthy people across ages. In TCRdb, the 5' RACE reads were re-called with MiXCR into one record per CDR3 protein. The sample contains some 1.7 million distinct CDR3 sequences, 28% of which appear only once. The specimen sequenced was blood. The receptors come from a woman aged 25 to 45 in good health. CDR3s include the opening cysteine and the closing phenylalanine or tryptophan. Each record gives: V gene, clone size, D gene, J gene, CDR3 DNA, CDR3 protein. A D gene is named only where the DNA matches it firmly. Not every row has a clone size; where given, it reads once, few, many or a size class.

V: TRBV9
size: few
D: .
J: TRBJ2-6
DNA: TGTGCCAGCAGCGTAGGCTGGCGCTCTGGGGCCAACGTCCTGACTTTC
CDR3: CASSVGWRSGANVLTF

V: TRBV18
size: .
D: .
J: TRBJ1-5
DNA: TGTGCCAGCTCACCACAGTCAGGGGGCAATCAGCCCCAGCATTTT
CDR3: CASSPQSGGNQPQHF

V: TRBV20-1
size: .
D: .
J: TRBJ2-5
DNA: TGCAGTGCTAGAGAGGTTCAAGAGACCCAGTACTTC
CDR3: CSAREVQETQYF

V: TRBV2
size: few
D: TRBD1
J: TRBJ1-5
DNA: TGTGCCAGCAGTGAAGAGGGGGCAGGACAGCCCCAGCATTTT
CDR3: CASSEEGAGQPQHF

V: TRBV7-2
size: .
D: TRBD1
J: TRBJ2-7
DNA: TGTGCCAGCAGCTTAAACAGGGGGTGCGAGCAGTACTTC
CDR3: CASSLNRGCEQYF

V: TRBV7-6
size: .
D: TRBD2
J: TRBJ2-3
DNA: TGTGCCGGCACGACTAGCGGGAAGGATACGCAGTATTTT
CDR3: CAGTTSGKDTQYF

V: TRBV5-1
size: .
D: .
J: TRBJ2-7
DNA: TGCGCCAGCAGCTTGGCCCAGGGAGAGCTAGGGTACGAGCAGTACTTC
CDR3: CASSLAQGELGYEQYF

V: TRBV27
size: .
D: TRBD2
J: TRBJ2-1
DNA: TGTGCCAGCAGTGAAACTAGCGCTCGGGGGGGCTTTGAGCAGTTCTTC
CDR3: CASSETSARGGFEQFF

V: TRBV7-2
size: many
D: .
J: TRBJ1-6
DNA: TGTGCCAGCAGCCACCGGGAAGCCTACTATAATTCACCCCTCCACTTT
CDR3: CASSHREAYYNSPLHF

V: TRBV6-1
size: .
D: TRBD2
J: TRBJ2-5
DNA: TGTGTCAGCTCGGGGACTAGCGGGTACCAAGAGACCCAGTACTTC
CDR3: CVSSGTSGYQETQYF

V: TRBV6-5
size: few
D: .
J: TRBJ1-6
DNA: TGTGCCAGCAGTAGTGAGGTCAGCTCCTATAATTCACCCCTCCACTTT
CDR3: CASSSEVSSYNSPLHF

V: TRBV20-1
size: many
D: .
J: TRBJ1-5
DNA: TGCAGTGCTAGTAGGGGGTCCAATCAGCCCCAGCATTTT
CDR3: CSASRGSNQPQHF

V: TRBV20-1
size: many
D: .
J: TRBJ2-7
DNA: TGCAGTGCCCCTCGGGCGGCAGGTGTCTCCTACGAGCAGTACTTC
CDR3: CSAPRAAGVSYEQYF

V: TRBV12-5
size: .
D: TRBD2
J: TRBJ2-1
DNA: TGTGCTAGTGGTTTGGAGGTTTTAGCGGGAGGTCCTGAGCAGTTCTTC
CDR3: CASGLEVLAGGPEQFF

V: TRBV12-3/TRBV12-4
size: few
D: TRBD1
J: TRBJ1-1
DNA: TGTGCCAGCAGTTTACAGACAGGGTGGGCTGAAGCTTTCTTT
CDR3: CASSLQTGWAEAFF

V: TRBV12-3/TRBV12-4
size: .
D: .
J: TRBJ2-3
DNA: TGTGCCAGCAGTTTTGGAGGGGGCACAAATACGCAGTATTTT
CDR3: CASSFGGGTNTQYF

V: TRBV7-9
size: many
D: .
J: TRBJ1-1
DNA: TGTGCCAGCCAATACCTTGGGGACCCTGAAGCTTTCTTT
CDR3: CASQYLGDPEAFF

V: TRBV5-5
size: .
D: TRBD1
J: TRBJ2-2
DNA: TGTGCCAGCAGCCTACGGGACAGGGAGGACACCGGGGAGCTGTTTTTT
CDR3: CASSLRDREDTGELFF

V: TRBV5-1
size: .
D: .
J: TRBJ2-1
DNA: TGCGCCAGCAGCTCGGCCGGGCCCGGGGTGGGTGAGCTGTTCTTC
CDR3: CASSSAGPGVGELFF

V: TRBV5-1
size: .
D: TRBD2
J: TRBJ2-1
DNA: TGCGCCAGCGGCACGACTAGCGGGAGGCTCTCCTACAATGAGCAGTTCTTC
CDR3: CASGTTSGRLSYNEQFF

V: TRBV7-9
size: few
D: .
J: TRBJ1-1
DNA: TGTGCCAGCAGCCTCCGACGCACCATGAACACTGAAGCTTTCTTT
CDR3: CASSLRRTMNTEAFF

V: TRBV3-1
size: few
D: .
J: TRBJ2-1
DNA: TGTGCCAGCAGCCACCCCGGGGTAAATGAGCAGTTCTTC
CDR3: CASSHPGVNEQFF

V: TRBV15
size: .
D: .
J: TRBJ2-7
DNA: TGTGCCACCAGCAGAGATCGGATACTAGCCAACAATGAGCAGTACTTC
CDR3: CATSRDRILANNEQYF

V: TRBV12-3/TRBV12-4
size: many
D: .
J: TRBJ1-2
DNA: TGTGCCAGCAGTTTTAATCGGGGGATCGATGGCTACACCTTC
CDR3: CASSFNRGIDGYTF

V: TRBV12-3/TRBV12-4
size: .
D: TRBD1
J: TRBJ1-5
DNA: TGTGCCAGCAGCTCGACAGGGAACAATCAGCCCCAGCATTTT
CDR3: CASSSTGNNQPQHF

V: TRBV7-2
size: many
D: .
J: TRBJ2-4
DNA: TGTGCCAGCAGCTTAGACGCGTGGGCCAAAAACATTCAGTACTTC
CDR3: CASSLDAWAKNIQYF

V: TRBV9
size: few
D: .
J: TRBJ1-1
DNA: TGTGCCAGCAGCGCCGGACACCGGGGCACTGAAGCTTTCTTT
CDR3: CASSAGHRGTEAFF

V: TRBV20-1
size: few
D: .
J: TRBJ1-2
DNA: TGCAGTGCTAGAGAAAAGGGAGAATGGGATGGCTACACCTTC
CDR3: CSAREKGEWDGYTF

V: TRBV20-1
size: few
D: TRBD1
J: TRBJ2-5
DNA: TGCAGTGCTCCCCAGGGGGCGGTTCAAGAGACCCAGTACTTC
CDR3: CSAPQGAVQETQYF

V: TRBV6-5
size: many
D: TRBD2
J: TRBJ2-1
DNA: TGTGCCAGCACCCCGACTAGCGGGAGTGTCGATGAGCAGTTCTTC
CDR3: CASTPTSGSVDEQFF

V: TRBV29-1
size: .
D: .
J: TRBJ1-2
DNA: TGCAGCGTTGACGTGTCGGGGAGGGGGAGGCATGGCTACACCTTC
CDR3: CSVDVSGRGRHGYTF

V: TRBV7-9
size: .
D: .
J: TRBJ2-2
DNA: TGTGCCAGCAGCTTTTACAGGGCTGGCGGCACCGGGGAGCTGTTTTTT
CDR3: CASSFYRAGGTGELFF

V: TRBV5-1
size: .
D: .
J: TRBJ2-7
DNA: TGCGCCAGCAAGTTGGCGGTCTACAATGAGCAGTACTTC
CDR3: CASKLAVYNEQYF

V: TRBV12-3/TRBV12-4
size: .
D: .
J: TRBJ1-3
DNA: TGTGCCAGCAGTTTCAGCTCTAACACTGGAAACACCATATATTTT
CDR3: CASSFSSNTGNTIYF

V: TRBV7-3
size: .
D: .
J: TRBJ1-1
DNA: TGTGCCAGCAGGCCAGGACCCGGGAGCACTGAAGCTTTCTTT
CDR3: CASRPGPGSTEAFF

V: TRBV6-4
size: .
D: TRBD2
J: TRBJ2-4
DNA: TGTGCCAGCAGACGACTAGCGGATACCTACAATGAGCAGTACTTC
CDR3: CASRRLADTYNEQYF

V: TRBV5-1
size: .
D: TRBD1
J: TRBJ2-5
DNA: TGCGCCAGCAGCAACGGACAGGGAGACGGGGAGACCCAGTACTTC
CDR3: CASSNGQGDGETQYF

V: TRBV29-1
size: .
D: .
J: TRBJ2-6
DNA: TGCAGTGGGGCAACATTGGAGAGCTCTGGGGCCAACGTCCTGACTTTC
CDR3: CSGATLESSGANVLTF

V: TRBV12-3/TRBV12-4
size: once
D: .
J: TRBJ2-7
DNA: TGTGCCAGCGGCCTAAGGGGAACGCGCGACGAGCAGTACTTC
CDR3: CASGLRGTRDEQYF

V: TRBV7-2
size: many
D: .
J: TRBJ2-1
DNA: TGTGCCAGCAGCTTAGGTCTAAGTAGGGAGCAGTTCTTC
CDR3: CASSLGLSREQFF

V: TRBV25-1
size: few
D: .
J: TRBJ2-1
DNA: TGTGCCAGCAGCGATACCTGGGTGGGCAATGAGCAGTTCTTC
CDR3: CASSDTWVGNEQFF

V: TRBV5-1
size: few
D: .
J: TRBJ1-4
DNA: TGCGCCAGCAGCACCGGGAGCTCTATTGAGAAACTGTTTTTT
CDR3: CASSTGSSIEKLFF

V: TRBV20-1
size: many
D: TRBD2
J: TRBJ2-5
DNA: TGCAGTGCTAGTAGGACTAGCTGGGAGACCCAGTACTTC
CDR3: CSASRTSWETQYF

V: TRBV16
size: .
D: .
J: TRBJ1-1
DNA: TGTGCCAGCAGCCAATCGCTGGGTGAAGCTTTCTTT
CDR3: CASSQSLGEAFF

V: TRBV3-1
size: few
D: TRBD1
J: TRBJ2-1
DNA: TGTGCCAGCACTGACAGGGGATGGAATGAGCAGTTCTTC
CDR3: CASTDRGWNEQFF

V: TRBV20-1
size: .
D: TRBD1
J: TRBJ2-3
DNA: TGCAGTGCAAGACAGGGGGCAAGAGATACGCAGTATTTT
CDR3: CSARQGARDTQYF

V: TRBV11-2
size: .
D: .
J: TRBJ1-2
DNA: TGTGCCAGCAGCTTAGGGGTCTGGGAAGTCGCTAACTATGGCTACACCTTC
CDR3: CASSLGVWEVANYGYTF

V: TRBV29-1
size: .
D: .
J: TRBJ1-1
DNA: TGCAGCGTTGGTTCGACAGGACGGAACACTGAAGCTTTCTTT
CDR3: CSVGSTGRNTEAFF

V: TRBV7-2
size: few
D: TRBD2
J: TRBJ2-1
DNA: TGTGCCAGCAGCACCCGACTAGCCAACGATGAGCAGTTTTTC
CDR3: CASSTRLANDEQFF

V: TRBV5-5
size: .
D: .
J: TRBJ1-1
DNA: TGTGCCAGCAGTCGAGAGACCATACAGGGCACTGAAGCTTTCTTT
CDR3: CASSRETIQGTEAFF

V: TRBV7-9
size: .
D: .
J: TRBJ2-1
DNA: TGTGCCAGCAGTTCCAGGACAGATGCCGTTTATGAGCAGTTCTTC
CDR3: CASSSRTDAVYEQFF

V: TRBV11-2
size: .
D: .
J: TRBJ1-1
DNA: TGTGCCAGCAGCGTCACAGGGAGGTTGAACACTGAAGCTTTCTTT
CDR3: CASSVTGRLNTEAFF

V: TRBV5-6
size: .
D: .
J: TRBJ2-3
DNA: TGTGCCAGCAGCCCCGAGAGGGAAGATACGCAGTATTTT
CDR3: CASSPEREDTQYF

V: TRBV12-3/TRBV12-4
size: .
D: TRBD1
J: TRBJ1-5
DNA: TGTGCCAGCAGTCCCCGGGACAGGGAAGGCTCGCCCCAGCAGTTT
CDR3: CASSPRDREGSPQQF

V: TRBV4-1
size: many
D: .
J: TRBJ2-7
DNA: TGCGCCAGCAGCCATTTTGAAAACAACTACGAGCAGTACTTC
CDR3: CASSHFENNYEQYF

V: TRBV6-2/TRBV6-3
size: few
D: .
J: TRBJ2-7
DNA: TGTGCCAGCAGTTGCAGGGTTTTGGACGAGCAGTACTTC
CDR3: CASSCRVLDEQYF

V: TRBV7-9
size: .
D: TRBD2
J: TRBJ2-7
DNA: TGTGCCAGCAGCGCCCCGACTAGCAGCTCCTACGAGCAGTACTTC
CDR3: CASSAPTSSSYEQYF